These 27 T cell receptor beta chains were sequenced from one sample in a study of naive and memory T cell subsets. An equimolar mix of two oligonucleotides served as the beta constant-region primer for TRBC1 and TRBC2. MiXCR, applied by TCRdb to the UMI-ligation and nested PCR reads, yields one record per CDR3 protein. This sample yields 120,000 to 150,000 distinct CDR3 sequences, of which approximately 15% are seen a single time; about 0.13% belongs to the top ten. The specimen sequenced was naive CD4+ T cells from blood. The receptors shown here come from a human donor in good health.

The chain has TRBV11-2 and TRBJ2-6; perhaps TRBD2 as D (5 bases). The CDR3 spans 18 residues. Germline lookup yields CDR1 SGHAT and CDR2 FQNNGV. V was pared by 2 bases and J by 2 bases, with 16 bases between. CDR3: CASSLSQIPGTGANVLTF. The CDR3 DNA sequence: TGTGCCAGCAGCTTATCTCAAATCCCGGGGACTGGGGCCAACGTCCTGACTTTC.

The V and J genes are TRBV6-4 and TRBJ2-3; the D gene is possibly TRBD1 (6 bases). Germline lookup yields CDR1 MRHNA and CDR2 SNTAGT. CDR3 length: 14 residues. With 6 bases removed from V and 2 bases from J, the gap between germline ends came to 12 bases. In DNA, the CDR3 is TGTGCCAGCAGACCCGGACAGACCACAGATACGCAGTATTTT. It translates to CASRPGQTTDTQYF.

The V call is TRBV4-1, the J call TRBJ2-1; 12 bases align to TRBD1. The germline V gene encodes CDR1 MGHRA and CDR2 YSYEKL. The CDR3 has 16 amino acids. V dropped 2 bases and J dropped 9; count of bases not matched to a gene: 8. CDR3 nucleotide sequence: TGCGCCAGCAGCCAACTTTACGGGACAGGGGGCAGTGAGCAGTTCTTC. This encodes CASSQLYGTGGSEQFF.

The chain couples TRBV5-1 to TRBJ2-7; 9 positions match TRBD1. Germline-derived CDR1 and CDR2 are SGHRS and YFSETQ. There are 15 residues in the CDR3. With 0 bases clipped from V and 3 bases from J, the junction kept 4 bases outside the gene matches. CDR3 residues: CASSLDRDRVYEQYF. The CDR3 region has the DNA TGCGCCAGCAGCTTGGATCGGGACAGGGTCTACGAGCAGTACTTC.

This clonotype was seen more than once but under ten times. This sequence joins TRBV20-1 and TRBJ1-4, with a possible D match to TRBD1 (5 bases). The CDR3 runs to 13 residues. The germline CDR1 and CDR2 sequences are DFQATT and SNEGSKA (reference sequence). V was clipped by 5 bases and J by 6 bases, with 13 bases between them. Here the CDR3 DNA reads TGCAGTGCTCGGGAAGGGGCGGATGAAAAACTGTTTTTT. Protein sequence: CSAREGADEKLFF.

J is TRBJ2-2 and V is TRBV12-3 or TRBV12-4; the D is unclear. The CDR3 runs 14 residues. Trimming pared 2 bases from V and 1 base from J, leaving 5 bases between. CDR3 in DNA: TGTGCCAGCAGTTTACCCGGGAACACCGGGGAGCTGTTTTTT. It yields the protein CASSLPGNTGELFF.

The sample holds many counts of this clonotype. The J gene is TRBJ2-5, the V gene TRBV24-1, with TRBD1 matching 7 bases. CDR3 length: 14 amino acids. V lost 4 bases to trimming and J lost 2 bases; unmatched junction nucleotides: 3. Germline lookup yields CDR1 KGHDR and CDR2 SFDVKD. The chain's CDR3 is CATSDRDSQETQYF. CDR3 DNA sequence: TGTGCCACCAGTGACAGGGACAGTCAAGAGACCCAGTACTTC.

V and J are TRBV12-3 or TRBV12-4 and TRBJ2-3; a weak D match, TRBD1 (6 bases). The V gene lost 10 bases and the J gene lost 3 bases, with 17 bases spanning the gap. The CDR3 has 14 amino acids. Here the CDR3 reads CATATGAGTDTQYF. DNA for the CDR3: TGTGCCACCGCGACAGGCGCAGGAACAGATACGCAGTATTTT.

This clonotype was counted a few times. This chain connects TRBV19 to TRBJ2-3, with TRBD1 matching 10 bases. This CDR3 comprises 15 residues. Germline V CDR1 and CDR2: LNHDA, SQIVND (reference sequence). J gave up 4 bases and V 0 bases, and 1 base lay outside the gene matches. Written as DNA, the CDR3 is TGTGCCAGTAGTATAGATGGGACAGGGGCAGATACGCAGTATTTT. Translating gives CASSIDGTGADTQYF.

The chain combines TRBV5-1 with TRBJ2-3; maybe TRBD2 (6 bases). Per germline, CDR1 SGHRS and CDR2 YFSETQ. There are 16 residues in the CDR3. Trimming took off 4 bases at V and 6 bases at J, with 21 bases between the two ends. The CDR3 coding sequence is TGCGCCAGCAGCCCCGGTCGCGGAGGGGAGTCGGATACGCAGTATTTT. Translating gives CASSPGRGGESDTQYF.

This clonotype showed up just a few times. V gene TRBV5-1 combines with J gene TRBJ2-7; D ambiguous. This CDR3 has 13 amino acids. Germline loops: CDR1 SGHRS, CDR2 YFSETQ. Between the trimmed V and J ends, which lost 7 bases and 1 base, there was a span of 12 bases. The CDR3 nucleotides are TGCGCCAGCTCCACACTTGGTTCCTACGAGCAGTACTTC. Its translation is CASSTLGSYEQYF.

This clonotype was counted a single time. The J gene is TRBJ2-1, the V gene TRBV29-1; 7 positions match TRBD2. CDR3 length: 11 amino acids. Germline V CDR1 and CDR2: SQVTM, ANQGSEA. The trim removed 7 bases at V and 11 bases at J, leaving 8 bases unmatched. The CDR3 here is CSATTGGKQFF. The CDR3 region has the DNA TGCAGCGCCACCACCGGGGGGAAGCAGTTCTTC.

The CDR3 region is CASSYDRVTDTQYF. The CDR3 bases are TGTGCCAGCAGTTACGACAGGGTTACAGATACGCAGTATTTT. V is TRBV6-5 and J is TRBJ2-3; 7 nucleotides agree with TRBD1. Per germline, CDR1 MNHEY and CDR2 SVGAGI. This CDR3 spans 14 amino acids. After removal of 2 bases from V and 3 bases from J, the junction contained 2 bases not matched to a gene.

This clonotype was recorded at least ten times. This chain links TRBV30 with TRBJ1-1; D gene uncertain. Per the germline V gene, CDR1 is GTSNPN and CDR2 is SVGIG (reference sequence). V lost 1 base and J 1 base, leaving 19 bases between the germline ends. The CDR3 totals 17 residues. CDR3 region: CAWSGIQVFPGNTEAFF. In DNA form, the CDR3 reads TGTGCCTGGAGTGGAATCCAAGTTTTTCCCGGGAACACTGAAGCTTTCTTT.

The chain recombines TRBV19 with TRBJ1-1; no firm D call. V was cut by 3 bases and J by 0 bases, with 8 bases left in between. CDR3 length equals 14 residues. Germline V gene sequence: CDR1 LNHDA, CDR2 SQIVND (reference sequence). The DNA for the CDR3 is TGTGCCAGTAGTATTGAGGGAATGAACACTGAAGCTTTCTTT. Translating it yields CASSIEGMNTEAFF.

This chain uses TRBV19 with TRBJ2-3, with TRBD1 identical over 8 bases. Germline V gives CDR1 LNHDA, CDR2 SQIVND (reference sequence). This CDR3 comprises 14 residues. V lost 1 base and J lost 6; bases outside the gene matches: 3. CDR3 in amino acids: CASSIGDRRDTQYF. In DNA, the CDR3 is TGTGCCAGTAGTATAGGGGACAGGAGGGATACGCAGTATTTT.

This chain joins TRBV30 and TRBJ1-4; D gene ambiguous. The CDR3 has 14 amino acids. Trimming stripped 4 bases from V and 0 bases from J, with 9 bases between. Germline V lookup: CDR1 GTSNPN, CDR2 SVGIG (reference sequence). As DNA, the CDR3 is TGTGCCTGGACCGACACAACAACTAATGAAAAACTGTTTTTT. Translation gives CAWTDTTTNEKLFF.

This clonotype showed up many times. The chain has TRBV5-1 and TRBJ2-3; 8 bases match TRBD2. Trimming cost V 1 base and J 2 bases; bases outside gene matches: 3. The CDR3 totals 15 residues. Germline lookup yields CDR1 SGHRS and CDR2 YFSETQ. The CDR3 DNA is TGCGCCAGCAGCTTGTCGGGAGGGCCCACAGATACGCAGTATTTT. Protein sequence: CASSLSGGPTDTQYF.

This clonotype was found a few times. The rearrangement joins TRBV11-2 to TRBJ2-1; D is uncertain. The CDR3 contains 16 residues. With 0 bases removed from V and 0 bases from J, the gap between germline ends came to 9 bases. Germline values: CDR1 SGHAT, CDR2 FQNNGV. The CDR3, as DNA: TGTGCCAGCAGCTTAGATTCTCTCCGCTCCTACAATGAGCAGTTCTTC. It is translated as CASSLDSLRSYNEQFF.

The CDR3 here is CAISPDRDHTDTQYF. The CDR3 nucleotides read TGTGCCATCAGTCCAGACCGGGACCACACAGATACGCAGTATTTT. The chain is built from TRBV10-3 and TRBJ2-3, with D perhaps assigned TRBD1 or TRBD2 (5 bases each). V gave up 5 bases and J gave up 2 bases, with 14 bases separating them. This CDR3 region has 15 residues. Germline V gene sequence: CDR1 ENHRY, CDR2 SYGVKD.

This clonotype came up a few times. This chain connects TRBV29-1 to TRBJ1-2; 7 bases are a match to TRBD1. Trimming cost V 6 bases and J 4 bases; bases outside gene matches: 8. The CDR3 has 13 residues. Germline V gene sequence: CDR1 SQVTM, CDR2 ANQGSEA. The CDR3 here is CSVPKQGPYGYTF. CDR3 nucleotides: TGCAGCGTCCCGAAACAGGGGCCCTATGGCTACACCTTC. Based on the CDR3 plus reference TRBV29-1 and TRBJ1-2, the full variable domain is SAVISQKPSRDICQRGTSLTIQCQVDSQVTMMFWYRQQPGQSLTLIATANQGSEATYESGFVIDKFPISRPNLTFSTLTVSNMSPEDSSIYLCSVPKQGPYGYTFGSGTRLTVV.

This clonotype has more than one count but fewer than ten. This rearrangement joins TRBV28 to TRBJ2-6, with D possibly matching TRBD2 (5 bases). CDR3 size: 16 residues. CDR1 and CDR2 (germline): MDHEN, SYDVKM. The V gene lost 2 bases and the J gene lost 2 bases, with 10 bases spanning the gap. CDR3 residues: CASSLEGSPGANVLTF. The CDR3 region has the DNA TGTGCCAGCAGTTTAGAGGGTAGTCCTGGGGCCAACGTCCTGACTTTC. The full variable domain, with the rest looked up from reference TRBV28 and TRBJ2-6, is DVKVTQSSRYLVKRTGEKVFLECVQDMDHENMFWYRQDPGLGLRLIYFSYDVKMKEKGDIPEGYSVSREKKERFSLILESASTNQTSMYLCASSLEGSPGANVLTFGAGSRLTVL.

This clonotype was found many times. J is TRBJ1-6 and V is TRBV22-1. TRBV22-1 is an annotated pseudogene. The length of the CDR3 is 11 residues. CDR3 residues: CPGSARVPLHF. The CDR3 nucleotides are TGTCCTGGGAGCGCACGAGTCCCCCTCCACTTT.

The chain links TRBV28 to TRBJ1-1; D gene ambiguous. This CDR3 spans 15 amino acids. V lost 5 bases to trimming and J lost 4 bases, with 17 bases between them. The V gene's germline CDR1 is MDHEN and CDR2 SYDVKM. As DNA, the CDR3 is TGTGCCAGCAGTCCCGGTGGGCAGGAGGTCACTGAAGCTTTCTTT. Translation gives CASSPGGQEVTEAFF.

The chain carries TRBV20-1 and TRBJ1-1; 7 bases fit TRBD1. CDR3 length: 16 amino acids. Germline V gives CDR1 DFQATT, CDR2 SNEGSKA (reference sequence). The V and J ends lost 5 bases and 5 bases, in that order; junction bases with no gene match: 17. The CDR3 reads CSAPRGHTGDRTEAFF. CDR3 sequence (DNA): TGCAGTGCTCCAAGAGGCCATACAGGGGATCGTACTGAAGCTTTCTTT.

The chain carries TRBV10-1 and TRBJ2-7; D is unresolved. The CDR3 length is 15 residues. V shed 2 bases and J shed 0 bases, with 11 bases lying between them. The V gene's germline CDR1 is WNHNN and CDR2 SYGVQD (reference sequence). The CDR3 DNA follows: TGCGCCAGCAGTGAGCGGCAGTTCCCCTCCTACGAGCAGTACTTC. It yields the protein CASSERQFPSYEQYF.

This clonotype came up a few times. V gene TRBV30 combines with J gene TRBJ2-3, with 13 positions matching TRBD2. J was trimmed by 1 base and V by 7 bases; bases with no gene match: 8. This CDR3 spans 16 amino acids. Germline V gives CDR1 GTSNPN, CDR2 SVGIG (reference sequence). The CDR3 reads CASLLAGGPGTDTQYF. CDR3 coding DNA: TGTGCCTCCTTACTAGCGGGAGGGCCTGGCACAGATACGCAGTATTTT.